The 9 T cell receptor beta chains below come from one sample, sequenced in a study of T cell responses to AZD1222 COVID-19 vaccine. The method was immunoSEQ multiplex PCR; TCRdb's version includes in-frame clones alone and lacks a portion of them. The sample lists about 100,000 clones, 80% to 90% occurring once. The material was peripheral blood, obtained on day 0 of MenACWY control vaccination. All receptors come from an adult in good health.

This clone was recorded only once. V is TRBV24-1 and J is TRBJ1-2, with TRBD1 identical over 8 bases. From germline, CDR1 is KGHDR and CDR2 SFDVKD. After removal of 4 bases from V and 4 bases from J, the junction contained 4 bases not matched to a gene. This CDR3 has 14 amino acids. In DNA, the CDR3 is TGTGCCACCAGTGAAACAGGGGGTTCCTATGGCTACACCTTC. Amino acids: CATSETGGSYGYTF.

The chain joins TRBV5-5 to TRBJ1-2; possible D gene TRBD1, 5 bases. The CDR3 is 14 residues long. Trimming stripped 0 bases from V and 8 bases from J, with 14 bases between. Germline V gene sequence: CDR1 SGHKS, CDR2 YYEKEE (reference sequence). CDR3 bases: TGTGCCAGCAGCTTGGAAGCGGGGGGACTCGGCTACACCTTC. Its translation: CASSLEAGGLGYTF.

The V and J genes are TRBV4-2 and TRBJ2-2, with TRBD2 matching over 12 bases. This CDR3 spans 17 amino acids. Germline V gene lookup returns CDR1 LGHNA and CDR2 YNFKEQ. The V gene end was trimmed by 3 bases and the J gene end by 7 bases; junction bases not matched to a gene: 9. The CDR3 region is CASSQGRLAGVGGELFF. The DNA of the CDR3 is TGTGCCAGCAGCCAGGGTCGACTAGCGGGAGTTGGCGGGGAGCTGTTTTTT.

This clone was recorded a few times. The chain employs TRBV29-1 and TRBJ1-1; 7 positions match TRBD1. The CDR3 is 13 residues long. V shed 5 bases, J shed 1 base, and the junction held 4 bases outside the gene matches. From germline, CDR1 is SQVTM and CDR2 ANQGSEA. For the CDR3, the DNA is TGCAGCGTTTGGGCAGGGGGGAACACTGAAGCTTTCTTT. It codes for CSVWAGGNTEAFF.

The rearrangement uses TRBV28 and TRBJ1-3, with 8 nucleotides matching TRBD1. Trimming at V came to 4 bases and at J to 5 bases, leaving 4 bases not matched to a gene. This CDR3 region has 14 residues. Germline assignment: CDR1 MDHEN and CDR2 SYDVKM. The CDR3 spells CASSSPGGRNTIYF. CDR3 sequence (DNA): TGTGCCAGCAGTTCCCCAGGGGGCAGAAACACCATATATTTT.

V usage is TRBV5-1 and J usage is TRBJ2-7, with D perhaps TRBD2 (5 bases). Germline CDR1 and CDR2: SGHRS and YFSETQ. The CDR3 runs to 12 residues. V lost 2 bases and J 6 bases, leaving 9 bases between the germline ends. This CDR3 is CASSFFEGEQYF. The CDR3 coding sequence is TGCGCCAGCAGCTTTTTCGAGGGCGAGCAGTACTTC.

Only one count was recorded for this clone. This rearrangement joins TRBV28 to TRBJ2-7; no definite D call. CDR3 length: 13 residues. V dropped 5 bases and J dropped 2 bases, with 10 bases sitting between them. CDR1 is MDHEN and CDR2 is SYDVKM in the germline V gene. CDR3 nucleotides: TGTGCCAGCAGTCTAGACGGAACCTACGAGCAGTACTTC. Translated: CASSLDGTYEQYF. The full variable domain, completed using reference TRBV28 and TRBJ2-7, is DVKVTQSSRYLVKRTGEKVFLECVQDMDHENMFWYRQDPGLGLRLIYFSYDVKMKEKGDIPEGYSVSREKKERFSLILESASTNQTSMYLCASSLDGTYEQYFGPGTRLTVT.

The chain combines TRBV6-1 with TRBJ2-7; D remains ambiguous. This CDR3 comprises 17 residues. Trimming took 3 bases from V and 4 from J, leaving 22 bases between them. The germline V gene has CDR1 MNHNS and CDR2 SASEGT. Here the CDR3 DNA reads TGTGCCAGCAGTGACGCACAAGGGTTGGACCTAAGATACGAGCAGTACTTC. Translating gives CASSDAQGLDLRYEQYF.

The chain joins TRBV11-2 to TRBJ1-2, with a tentative D call TRBD1 (5 bases). CDR1 SGHAT and CDR2 FQNNGV come from the germline V gene. There are 13 residues in the CDR3. With 0 bases removed from V and 4 bases from J, the gap between germline ends came to 6 bases. CDR3: CASSLDGTYGYTF. The CDR3 coding sequence is TGTGCCAGCAGCTTAGATGGGACCTATGGCTACACCTTC.